The present TCR beta chain was sequenced within a study of control samples from healthy donors and cancer patients. This table comes from immunoSEQ multiplex PCR, and its TCRdb copy is limited to in-frame clones, with some not included. The table includes approximately 220,000 clones, 85% to 95% detected once. With V trimmed by 7 bases and J by 3 bases, 8 bases remained unmatched. CDR3 length equals 15 residues. From germline, CDR1 is MNHEY and CDR2 SVGAGI. The clonotype comes from a man aged 50 to 60 in good health. The J gene is TRBJ1-5, the V gene TRBV6-5; 8 bases line up with TRBD1. The sample comprised blood. The CDR3 sequence is CASTTGGGINQPQHF. DNA of the CDR3: TGTGCCAGCACTACAGGGGGGGGAATCAATCAGCCCCAGCATTTT.